This T cell receptor (beta chain) was obtained from a study of blood T cell repertoires in COVID-19. Enrollees, roughly 18 to 90 years old, lived in 24 US areas. V lost 3 bases and J lost 6; bases outside the gene matches: 6. The CDR3 is 16 residues long. Sequencing used immunoSEQ multiplex PCR; TCRdb keeps in-frame clones, though not all of them. The data hold around 260,000 clones, with around four fifths observed a single time. This receptor was obtained from a man younger than 45 with acute COVID-19. The chain joins TRBV23-1 to TRBJ1-6, with 9 bases that match TRBD1. TRBV23-1 is sorted into the ORF group, with uncertain function. Sequenced sample: PBMCs or T cells enriched from blood (not recorded which). The CDR3 sequence: CASSQSGQGGNSPLHF. In DNA, the CDR3 is TGCGCCAGCAGTCAGTCGGGACAGGGTGGTAATTCACCCCTCCACTTT.